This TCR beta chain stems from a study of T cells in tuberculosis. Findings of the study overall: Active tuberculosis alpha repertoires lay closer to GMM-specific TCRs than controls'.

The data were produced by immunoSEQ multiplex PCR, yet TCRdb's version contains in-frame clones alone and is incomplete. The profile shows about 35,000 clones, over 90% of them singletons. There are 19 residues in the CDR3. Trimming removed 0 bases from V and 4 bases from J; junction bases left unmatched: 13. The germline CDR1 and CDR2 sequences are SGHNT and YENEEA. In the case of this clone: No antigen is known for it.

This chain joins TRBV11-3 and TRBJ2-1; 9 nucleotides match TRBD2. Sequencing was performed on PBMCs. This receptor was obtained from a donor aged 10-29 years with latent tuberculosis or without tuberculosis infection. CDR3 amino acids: CASSLDGTASGGLYNEQFF. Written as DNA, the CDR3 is TGTGCCAGCAGCTTAGATGGGACTGCGAGCGGGGGGCTTTACAATGAGCAGTTCTTC.